Given below is one T cell receptor beta chain in context. The table came from immunoSEQ multiplex PCR; TCRdb's copy has only in-frame clones and leaves some out. The sample yields some 2.4 million clones, more than 85% seen once. Germline V gene data show CDR1 as MGHRA and CDR2 as YSYEKL. This CDR3 has 14 amino acids. The V gene lost 5 bases and the J gene lost 0 bases, with 10 bases spanning the gap. The data were obtained in a study of shared clonotypes between healthy human individuals. This receptor was taken from a man aged 18 to 30 in good health. Some clones in this sample may be carry-over from other donors' samples. The gene calls are TRBV4-1 and TRBJ1-1; D call uncertain. The specimen sequenced was naive CD4+ T cells from PBMCs. Subset in this sample: CD45RA+ positively selected. The CDR3 spells CASSVGLMNTEAFF. The CDR3, as DNA: TGCGCCAGCAGCGTAGGACTGATGAACACTGAAGCTTTCTTT.